Listed below are T cell receptor beta chains from one sample, sequenced in a study of patients and donors after allogeneic stem cell transplantation. TCRdb analysed the RT-PCR reads with MiXCR anew, one entry per CDR3 protein. The sample records about a million distinct CDR3 sequences, under 20% being singletons. Input material: blood, either unsorted or a sorted T cell fraction (not recorded which). The source of these receptors is a human donor who was either an allogeneic HSCT recipient or a stem cell or donor lymphocyte infusion donor (not recorded which). It is not recorded whose cells these are; they may come from a transplant donor. Both conserved end residues are part of each CDR3. The D gene is left open where the match is weak. The size of a clone is reported for some rows only, either as once, few or many, or as a class for expanded clones.

TRBV6-1	-	TRBJ1-4	-	TGTGCCAGCAGGCCCTCAACGATACCTAATGAAAAACTGTTTTTT	CASRPSTIPNEKLFF
TRBV4-1	few	TRBJ1-3	-	TGCGCCAGCAGCCAAGTGGGTTGGTCTGGAAACACCATATATTTT	CASSQVGWSGNTIYF
TRBV5-1	-	TRBJ2-3	-	TGCGCCAGCTGGGGGAACACAGATACGCAGTATTTT	CASWGNTDTQYF
TRBV7-8	few	TRBJ1-5	-	TGTGCCAGCAGCTTAGTTGGGCCTCGTTATAGCAATCAGCCCCAGCATTTT	CASSLVGPRYSNQPQHF
TRBV7-9	few	TRBJ2-1	-	TGTGCCAGCAGCTTAGCGGGGGCAGTTCTCCGGAATGAGCAGTTCTTC	CASSLAGAVLRNEQFF
TRBV20-1	few	TRBJ2-7	-	TGCAGTGCCTGGCAGCCGTATTCCTACGAGCAGTACTTC	CSAWQPYSYEQYF
TRBV24-1	many	TRBJ1-2	-	TGTGCCACCAGTGACCGCGACAGGTTCGTTGATGGCTACACCTTC	CATSDRDRFVDGYTF
TRBV7-8	-	TRBJ2-3	-	TGTGCCAGTCGGCAGGGCACTAGCACAGATACGCAGTATTTT	CASRQGTSTDTQYF
TRBV28	few	TRBJ2-1	-	TGTGCCAGCAGCCGCGTTAGTGAGCAGTTCTTC	CASSRVSEQFF
TRBV11-2	few	TRBJ2-3	TRBD1	TGTGCCAGCGAGAAACGGGGGACAGGGGGTACAGATACGCAGTATTTT	CASEKRGTGGTDTQYF
TRBV20-1	-	TRBJ2-7	-	TGCAGTGCCGAAATAACCTACGAGCAGTACTTC	CSAEITYEQYF